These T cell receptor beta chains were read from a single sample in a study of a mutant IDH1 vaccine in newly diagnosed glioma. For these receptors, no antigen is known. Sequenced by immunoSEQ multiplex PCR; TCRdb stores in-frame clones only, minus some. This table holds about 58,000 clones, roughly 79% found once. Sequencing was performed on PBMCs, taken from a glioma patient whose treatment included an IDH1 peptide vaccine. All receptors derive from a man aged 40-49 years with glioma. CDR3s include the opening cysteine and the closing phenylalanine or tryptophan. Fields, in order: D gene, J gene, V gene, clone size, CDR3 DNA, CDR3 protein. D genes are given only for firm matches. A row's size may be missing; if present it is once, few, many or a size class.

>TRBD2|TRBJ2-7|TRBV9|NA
TGTGCCAGCAGCGTAGCTGCGGGAGGGATCTACGAGCAGTACTTC
CASSVAAGGIYEQYF
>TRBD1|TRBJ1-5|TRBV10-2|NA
TGCGCCAGCAGTGGGGGACAGCTTAATCAGCCCCAGCATTTT
CASSGGQLNQPQHF
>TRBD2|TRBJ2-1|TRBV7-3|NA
TGTGCCAGCAGCTCTCTAGCGGGACCCCACAATGAGCAGTTCTTC
CASSSLAGPHNEQFF
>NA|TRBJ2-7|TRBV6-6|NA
TGTGCCAGCAACTATGGGGGGCTGGTTTACGAGCAGTACTTC
CASNYGGLVYEQYF
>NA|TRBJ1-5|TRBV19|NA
TGTGCCAGTAGTGGGGGCCAGCCCCAGCATTTT
CASSGGQPQHF
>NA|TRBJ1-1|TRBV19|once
TGTGCCAGTAGTATCGGTAATTTGAACACTGAAGCTTTCTTT
CASSIGNLNTEAFF
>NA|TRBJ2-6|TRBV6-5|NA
TGTGCCAGCAGTTACTCCCAAATCTCTGGGGCCAACGTCCTGACTTTC
CASSYSQISGANVLTF
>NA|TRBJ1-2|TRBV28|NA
TGTGCCAGCAGATTCACTCGCGTGGGTGGCTACACCTTC
CASRFTRVGGYTF
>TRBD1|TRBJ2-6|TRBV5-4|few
TGTGCCAGCAGCTCAATTTGGACAGGACTCTCTGGGGCCAACGTCCTGACTTTC
CASSSIWTGLSGANVLTF
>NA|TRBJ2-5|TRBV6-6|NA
TGTGCCAGCATTTCAGGTGTCGGGGGGCCTGGCGAGACCCAGTACTTC
CASISGVGGPGETQYF
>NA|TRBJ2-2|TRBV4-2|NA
TGTGCCAGCAGCCAAGATCGGGGGATCGGCGGGGAGCTGTTTTTT
CASSQDRGIGGELFF
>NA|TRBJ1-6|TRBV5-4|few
TGTGCCAGCAGCTTAACAGGGACGTTAAATTCACCCCTCCACTTT
CASSLTGTLNSPLHF
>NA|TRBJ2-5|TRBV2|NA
TGTGCCAGCAGTACCGGGACATTTCAAGAGACCCAGTACTTC
CASSTGTFQETQYF
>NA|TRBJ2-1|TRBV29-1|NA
TGCAGCGTTGAACCCCGACTAGTCAATAATGAGCAGTTCTTC
CSVEPRLVNNEQFF
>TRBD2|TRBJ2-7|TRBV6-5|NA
TGTGCCAGCTACGCTAGCGGTAAGGGCTCCTACGAGCAGTACTTC
CASYASGKGSYEQYF
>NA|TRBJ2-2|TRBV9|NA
TGTGCCAGCAGCGTAGGCGGGGGCGGCACCGGGGAGCTGTTTTTT
CASSVGGGGTGELFF
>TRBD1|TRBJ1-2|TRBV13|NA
TGTGCCAGCAGCGGACGACAGGGGGCGCACGTCTATGGCTACACCTTC
CASSGRQGAHVYGYTF
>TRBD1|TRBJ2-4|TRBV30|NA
TGTGCCTGGAGTCCGGGACAGGCTGGTCCTGGGGACATTCAGTACTTC
CAWSPGQAGPGDIQYF
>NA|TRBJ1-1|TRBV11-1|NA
TGTGCCAGCCACATGTCAAAAACAGTGAACACTGAAGCTTTCTTT
CASHMSKTVNTEAFF
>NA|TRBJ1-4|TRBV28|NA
TGTGCCAGCACTCCCGGGCCCGATGAAAAACTGTTTTTT
CASTPGPDEKLFF
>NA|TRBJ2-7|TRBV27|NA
TGTGCCACCGGGACTTCACCCTACGAGCAGTACTTC
CATGTSPYEQYF
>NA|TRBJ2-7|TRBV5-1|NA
TGCGCCAGCAGCCTCCGACGAGGAACAACCTACGAGCAGTACTTC
CASSLRRGTTYEQYF
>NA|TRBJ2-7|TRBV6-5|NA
TGTGCCAGCAGTTACTCAGCAACGAGCTCCTACGAGCAGTACTTC
CASSYSATSSYEQYF
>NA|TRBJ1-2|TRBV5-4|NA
TGTGCCAGCATTAGTCCCCGGTCCGGGACCTATGGCTACACCTTC
CASISPRSGTYGYTF
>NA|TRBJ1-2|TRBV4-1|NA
TGCGCCAGCAGCCAAGGGTATGGCTACACCTTC
CASSQGYGYTF
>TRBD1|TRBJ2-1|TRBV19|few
TGTGCCAGTAGTCCGGACAGGAGCTCCTACAATGAGCAGTTCTTC
CASSPDRSSYNEQFF
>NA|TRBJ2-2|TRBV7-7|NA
TGTGCTAGCAGCCGGGCCGCCCAGGGACCCGGGGAGCTGTTTTTT
CASSRAAQGPGELFF
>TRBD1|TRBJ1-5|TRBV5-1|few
TGCGCCAGCAGCTTGGGGACAGGCCTTAATCAGCCCCAGCATTTT
CASSLGTGLNQPQHF
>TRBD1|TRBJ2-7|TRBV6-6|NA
TGTGCCAGCAGTTACCCCGGGACAGGTAGCTCCTACGAGCAGTACTTC
CASSYPGTGSSYEQYF
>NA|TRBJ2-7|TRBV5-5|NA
TGTGCCAGCAGCTTGGCGGCGTACGAGCAGTACTTC
CASSLAAYEQYF
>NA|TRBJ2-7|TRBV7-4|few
TGTGCCAGCAGCTTAGCGTTCGGCAGGTACTACGAGCAGTACTTC
CASSLAFGRYYEQYF
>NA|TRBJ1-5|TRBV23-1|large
TGCGCCAGCAGTCTAAGAAATCGGCCCCAGCATTTT
CASSLRNRPQHF
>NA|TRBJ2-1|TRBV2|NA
TGTGCCAGCAGGGACCCGGGGCGCAATGAGCAGTTCTTC
CASRDPGRNEQFF
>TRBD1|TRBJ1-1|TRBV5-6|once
TGTGCCAGCAGCGGGGACAGGGGGAGCACTGAAGCTTTCTTT
CASSGDRGSTEAFF
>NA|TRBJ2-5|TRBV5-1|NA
TGCGCCAGCAGCTTGGGCACAGGGACTCAAGAGACCCAGTACTTC
CASSLGTGTQETQYF
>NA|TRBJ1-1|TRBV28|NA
TGTGCCAGCAGTTTATTCTGGACGAAAGCTTTCTTT
CASSLFWTKAFF
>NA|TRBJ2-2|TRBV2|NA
TGTGCCAGCGGGCCCGGGAACACCGGGGAGCTGTTTTTT
CASGPGNTGELFF
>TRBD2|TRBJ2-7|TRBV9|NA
TGTGCCAGCAGCCCTCGGGGAGGGGCGGCCTACGAGCAGTACTTC
CASSPRGGAAYEQYF
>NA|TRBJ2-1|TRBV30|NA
TGTGCCTGGACTGGCTACTCCTACAATGAGCAGTTCTTC
CAWTGYSYNEQFF
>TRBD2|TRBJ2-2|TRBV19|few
TGTGCCAGTAGTATACCGGGAGGGGCCGGGGAGCTGTTTTTT
CASSIPGGAGELFF
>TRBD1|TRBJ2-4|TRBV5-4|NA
TGTGCCAGCAGCTCGTGGACAGGGGCAGCAGCCAAAAACATTCAGTACTTC
CASSSWTGAAAKNIQYF
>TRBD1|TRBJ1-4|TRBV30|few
TGTGCCTGGAGTGACAGGGGGAGGGATGAAAAACTGTTTTTT
CAWSDRGRDEKLFF
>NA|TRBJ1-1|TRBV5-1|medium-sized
TGCGCCAGCAGCAACACCCAGAACACTGAAGCTTTCTTT
CASSNTQNTEAFF
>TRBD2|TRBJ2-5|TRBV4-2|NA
TGTGCCAGCAGCCAAGATGTGGGACTAGCGGGGGGGCTAGTAGAAGAGACCCAGTACTTC
CASSQDVGLAGGLVEETQYF
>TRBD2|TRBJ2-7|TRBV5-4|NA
TGTGCCAGCAGCTTCGGGGTAGCGGGAAAAAACGAGCAGTACTTC
CASSFGVAGKNEQYF
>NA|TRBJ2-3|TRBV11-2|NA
TGTGCCAGCAGCTTAGGGGGTGATACGCAGTATTTT
CASSLGGDTQYF
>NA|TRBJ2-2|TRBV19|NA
TGTGCCAGTAGTTCCGGGGCCGTAGGCGGGGAGCTGTTTTTT
CASSSGAVGGELFF
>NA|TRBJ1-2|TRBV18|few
TGTGCCAGCTCACCGATCACTGGGACCTACACCTTC
CASSPITGTYTF